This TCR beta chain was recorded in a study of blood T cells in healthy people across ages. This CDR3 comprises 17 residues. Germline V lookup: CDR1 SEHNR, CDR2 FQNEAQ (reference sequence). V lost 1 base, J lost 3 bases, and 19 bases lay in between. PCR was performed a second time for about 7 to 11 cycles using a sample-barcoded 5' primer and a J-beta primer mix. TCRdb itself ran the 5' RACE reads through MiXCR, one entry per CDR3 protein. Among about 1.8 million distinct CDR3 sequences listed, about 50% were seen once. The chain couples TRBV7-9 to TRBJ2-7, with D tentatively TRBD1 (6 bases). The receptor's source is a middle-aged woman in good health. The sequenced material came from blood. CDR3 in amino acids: CASSLELSGVGHYEQYF. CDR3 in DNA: TGTGCCAGCAGCTTAGAGCTCTCAGGGGTCGGCCACTACGAGCAGTACTTC. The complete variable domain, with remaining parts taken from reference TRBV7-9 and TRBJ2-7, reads DTGVSQNPRHKITKRGQNVTFRCDPISEHNRLYWYRQTLGQGPEFLTYFQNEAQLEKSRLLSDRFSAERPKGSFSTLEIQRTEQGDSAMYLCASSLELSGVGHYEQYFGPGTRLTVT.